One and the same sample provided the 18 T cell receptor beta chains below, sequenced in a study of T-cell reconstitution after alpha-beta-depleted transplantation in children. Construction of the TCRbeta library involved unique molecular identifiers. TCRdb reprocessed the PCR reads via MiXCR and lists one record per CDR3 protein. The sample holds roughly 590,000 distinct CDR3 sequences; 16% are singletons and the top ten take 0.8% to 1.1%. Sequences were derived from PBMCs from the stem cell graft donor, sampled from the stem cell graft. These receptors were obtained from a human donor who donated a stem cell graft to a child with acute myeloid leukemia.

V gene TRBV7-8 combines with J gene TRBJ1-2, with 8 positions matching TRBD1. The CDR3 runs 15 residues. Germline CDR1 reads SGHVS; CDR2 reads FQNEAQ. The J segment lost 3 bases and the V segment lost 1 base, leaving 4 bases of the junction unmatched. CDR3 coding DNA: TGTGCCAGCAGCTTAGAGGCAGGGGGCCACTATGGCTACACCTTC. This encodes CASSLEAGGHYGYTF.

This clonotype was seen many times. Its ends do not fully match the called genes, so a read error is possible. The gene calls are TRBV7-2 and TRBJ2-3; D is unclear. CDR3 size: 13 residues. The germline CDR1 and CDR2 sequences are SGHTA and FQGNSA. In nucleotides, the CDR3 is TGCGCCAGCAGCTTGGCGGCCACAGATACGCAGTATTTT. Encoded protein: CASSLAATDTQYF.

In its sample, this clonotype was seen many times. CDR3 amino acids: CSAGDANQPQHF. In nucleotides, the CDR3 is TGCAGCGCCGGGGATGCCAATCAGCCCCAGCATTTT. The chain is built from TRBV29-1 and TRBJ1-5, with unresolved D. This CDR3 is built from 12 residues. Looked up from germline, CDR1 is SQVTM and CDR2 is ANQGSEA. V was shortened by 7 bases and J by 3 bases, with 10 bases between the two germline ends.

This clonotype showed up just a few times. The CDR3 loop reads CSANGDRDRFGYTF. The CDR3 nucleotides are TGCAGTGCCAATGGGGACAGGGACAGGTTTGGCTACACCTTC. V and J are TRBV20-1 and TRBJ1-2; 9 bases are a match to TRBD1. Trimming removed 6 bases from V and 7 bases from J; junction bases left unmatched: 12. Germline CDR1 and CDR2: DFQATT and SNEGSKA (reference sequence). The CDR3 has 14 amino acids.

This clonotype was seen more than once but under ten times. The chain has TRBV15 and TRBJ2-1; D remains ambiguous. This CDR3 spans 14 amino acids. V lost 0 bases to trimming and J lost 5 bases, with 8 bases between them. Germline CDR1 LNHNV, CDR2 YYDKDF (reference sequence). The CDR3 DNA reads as TGTGCCACCAGCAGAGAGGGCACTCACAATGAGCAGTTCTTC. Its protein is CATSREGTHNEQFF.

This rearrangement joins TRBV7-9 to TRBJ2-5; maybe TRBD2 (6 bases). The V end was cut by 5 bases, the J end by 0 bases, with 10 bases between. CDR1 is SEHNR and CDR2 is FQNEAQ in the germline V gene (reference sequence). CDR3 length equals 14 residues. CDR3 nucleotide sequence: TGTGCCAGCAGCCGACTAGTGTACCAAGAGACCCAGTACTTC. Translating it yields CASSRLVYQETQYF.

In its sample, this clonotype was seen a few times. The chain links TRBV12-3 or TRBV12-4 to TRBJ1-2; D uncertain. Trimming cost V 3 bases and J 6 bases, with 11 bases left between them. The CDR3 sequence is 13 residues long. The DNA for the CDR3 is TGTGCCAGCAGTTTTGGGCCCCTGGATGGCTACACCTTC. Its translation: CASSFGPLDGYTF.

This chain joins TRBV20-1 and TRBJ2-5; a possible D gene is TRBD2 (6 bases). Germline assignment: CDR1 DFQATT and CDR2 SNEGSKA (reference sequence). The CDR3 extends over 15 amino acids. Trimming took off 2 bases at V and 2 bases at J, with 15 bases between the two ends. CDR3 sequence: CSARNPGGAQETQYF. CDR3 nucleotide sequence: TGCAGTGCTAGAAACCCCGGGGGAGCGCAAGAGACCCAGTACTTC.

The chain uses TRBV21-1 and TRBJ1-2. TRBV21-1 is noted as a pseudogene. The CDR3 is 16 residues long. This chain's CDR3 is CASSTIRATADYGYTF. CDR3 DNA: TGTGCCAGCAGCACTATCAGGGCGACAGCGGACTATGGCTACACCTTC.

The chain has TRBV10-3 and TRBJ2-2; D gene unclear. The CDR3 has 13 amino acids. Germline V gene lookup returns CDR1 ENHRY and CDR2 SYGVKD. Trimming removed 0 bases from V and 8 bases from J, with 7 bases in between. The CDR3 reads CAISESNMGELFF. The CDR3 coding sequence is TGTGCCATCAGTGAGTCGAATATGGGGGAGCTGTTTTTT.

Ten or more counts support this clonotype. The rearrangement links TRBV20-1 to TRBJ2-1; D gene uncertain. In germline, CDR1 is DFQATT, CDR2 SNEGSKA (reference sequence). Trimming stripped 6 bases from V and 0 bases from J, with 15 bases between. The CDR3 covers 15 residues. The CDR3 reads CSASGPIGSYNEQFF. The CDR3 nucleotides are TGCAGTGCCTCGGGCCCTATCGGCTCCTACAATGAGCAGTTCTTC.

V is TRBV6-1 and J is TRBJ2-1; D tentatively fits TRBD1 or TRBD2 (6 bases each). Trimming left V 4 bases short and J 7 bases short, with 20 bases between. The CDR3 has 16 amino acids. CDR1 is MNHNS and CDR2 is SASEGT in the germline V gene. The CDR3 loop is CASSGRWTAGANEQFF. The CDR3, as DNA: TGTGCCAGCAGTGGGAGGTGGACAGCGGGCGCTAATGAGCAGTTCTTC.

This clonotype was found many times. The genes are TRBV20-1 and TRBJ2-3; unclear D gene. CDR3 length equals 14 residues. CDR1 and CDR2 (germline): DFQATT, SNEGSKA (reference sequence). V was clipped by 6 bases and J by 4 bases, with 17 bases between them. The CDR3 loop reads CSAPLITGSDTQYF. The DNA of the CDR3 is TGCAGTGCCCCCCTAATAACCGGGTCAGATACGCAGTATTTT.

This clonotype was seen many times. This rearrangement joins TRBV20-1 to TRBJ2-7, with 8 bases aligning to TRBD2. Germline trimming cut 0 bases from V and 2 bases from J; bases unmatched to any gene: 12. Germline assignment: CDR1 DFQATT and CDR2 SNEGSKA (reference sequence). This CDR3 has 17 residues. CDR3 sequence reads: CSARDRSSGGPPYEQYF. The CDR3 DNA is TGCAGTGCTAGAGATAGGTCGAGCGGGGGACCACCCTACGAGCAGTACTTC.

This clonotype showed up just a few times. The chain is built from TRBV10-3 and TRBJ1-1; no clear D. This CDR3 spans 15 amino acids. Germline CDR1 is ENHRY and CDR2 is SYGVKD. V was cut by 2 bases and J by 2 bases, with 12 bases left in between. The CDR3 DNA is TGTGCCATCAGTGAGGGGTCAACCTTTAACACTGAAGCTTTCTTT. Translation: CAISEGSTFNTEAFF.

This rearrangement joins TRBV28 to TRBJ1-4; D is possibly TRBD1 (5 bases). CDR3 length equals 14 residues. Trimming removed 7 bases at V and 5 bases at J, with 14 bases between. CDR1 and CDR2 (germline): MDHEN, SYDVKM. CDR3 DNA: TGTGCCAGCACGAAGGGGAGGTTAAATGAAAAACTGTTTTTT. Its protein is CASTKGRLNEKLFF.

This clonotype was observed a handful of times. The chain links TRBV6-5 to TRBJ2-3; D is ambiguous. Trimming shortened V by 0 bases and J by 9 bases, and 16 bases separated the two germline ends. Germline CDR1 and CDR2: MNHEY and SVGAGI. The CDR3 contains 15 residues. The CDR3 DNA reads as TGTGCCAGCAGTTACTCATCCCGCCTCCTGGGGACGCAGTATTTT. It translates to CASSYSSRLLGTQYF.

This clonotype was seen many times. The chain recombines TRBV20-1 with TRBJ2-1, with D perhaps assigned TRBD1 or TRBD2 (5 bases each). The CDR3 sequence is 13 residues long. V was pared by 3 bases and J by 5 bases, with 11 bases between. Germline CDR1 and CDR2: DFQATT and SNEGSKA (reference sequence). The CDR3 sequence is CSARGRLDNEQFF. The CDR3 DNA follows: TGCAGTGCTAGGGGACGCCTCGACAATGAGCAGTTCTTC.